This TCR beta chain was captured in a study of cytomegalovirus exposure and HLA in healthy donors. Points from the study as a whole: Over 150 TCR beta chains were listed as cytomegalovirus-associated. Whilst most TCR sequences proved rare, a subset of public TCRs occurred across many donors. A subsequent analysis found that TCR clusters from the first cohort also tended to co-occur in the roughly 120 validation repertoires, with roughly 95% of cluster scores above 0.

Note on this clone: Its matching antigen is unknown.

The table came from immunoSEQ multiplex PCR; TCRdb's copy has only in-frame clones and leaves some out. Of 95,000 to 150,000 clones listed, roughly 89% were seen once; the top ten hold about 1%. The donors were part of the validation cohort, which consisted of some 120 subjects and was separate from the first cohort of 666 subjects. Germline V gene lookup returns CDR1 MNHNS and CDR2 SASEGT. The V end lost 2 bases, the J end lost 8 bases, and 12 bases lay between the germline ends. The CDR3 length is 13 residues. The receptor was isolated from a woman aged 18-30 years in good health and CMV-seronegative. The specimen was PBMCs. The chain recombines TRBV6-1 with TRBJ1-1; D is unresolved. DNA for the CDR3: TGTGCCAGCAGTGAAAGCGGCCCTAAAGAAGCTTTCTTT. The encoded protein is CASSESGPKEAFF.